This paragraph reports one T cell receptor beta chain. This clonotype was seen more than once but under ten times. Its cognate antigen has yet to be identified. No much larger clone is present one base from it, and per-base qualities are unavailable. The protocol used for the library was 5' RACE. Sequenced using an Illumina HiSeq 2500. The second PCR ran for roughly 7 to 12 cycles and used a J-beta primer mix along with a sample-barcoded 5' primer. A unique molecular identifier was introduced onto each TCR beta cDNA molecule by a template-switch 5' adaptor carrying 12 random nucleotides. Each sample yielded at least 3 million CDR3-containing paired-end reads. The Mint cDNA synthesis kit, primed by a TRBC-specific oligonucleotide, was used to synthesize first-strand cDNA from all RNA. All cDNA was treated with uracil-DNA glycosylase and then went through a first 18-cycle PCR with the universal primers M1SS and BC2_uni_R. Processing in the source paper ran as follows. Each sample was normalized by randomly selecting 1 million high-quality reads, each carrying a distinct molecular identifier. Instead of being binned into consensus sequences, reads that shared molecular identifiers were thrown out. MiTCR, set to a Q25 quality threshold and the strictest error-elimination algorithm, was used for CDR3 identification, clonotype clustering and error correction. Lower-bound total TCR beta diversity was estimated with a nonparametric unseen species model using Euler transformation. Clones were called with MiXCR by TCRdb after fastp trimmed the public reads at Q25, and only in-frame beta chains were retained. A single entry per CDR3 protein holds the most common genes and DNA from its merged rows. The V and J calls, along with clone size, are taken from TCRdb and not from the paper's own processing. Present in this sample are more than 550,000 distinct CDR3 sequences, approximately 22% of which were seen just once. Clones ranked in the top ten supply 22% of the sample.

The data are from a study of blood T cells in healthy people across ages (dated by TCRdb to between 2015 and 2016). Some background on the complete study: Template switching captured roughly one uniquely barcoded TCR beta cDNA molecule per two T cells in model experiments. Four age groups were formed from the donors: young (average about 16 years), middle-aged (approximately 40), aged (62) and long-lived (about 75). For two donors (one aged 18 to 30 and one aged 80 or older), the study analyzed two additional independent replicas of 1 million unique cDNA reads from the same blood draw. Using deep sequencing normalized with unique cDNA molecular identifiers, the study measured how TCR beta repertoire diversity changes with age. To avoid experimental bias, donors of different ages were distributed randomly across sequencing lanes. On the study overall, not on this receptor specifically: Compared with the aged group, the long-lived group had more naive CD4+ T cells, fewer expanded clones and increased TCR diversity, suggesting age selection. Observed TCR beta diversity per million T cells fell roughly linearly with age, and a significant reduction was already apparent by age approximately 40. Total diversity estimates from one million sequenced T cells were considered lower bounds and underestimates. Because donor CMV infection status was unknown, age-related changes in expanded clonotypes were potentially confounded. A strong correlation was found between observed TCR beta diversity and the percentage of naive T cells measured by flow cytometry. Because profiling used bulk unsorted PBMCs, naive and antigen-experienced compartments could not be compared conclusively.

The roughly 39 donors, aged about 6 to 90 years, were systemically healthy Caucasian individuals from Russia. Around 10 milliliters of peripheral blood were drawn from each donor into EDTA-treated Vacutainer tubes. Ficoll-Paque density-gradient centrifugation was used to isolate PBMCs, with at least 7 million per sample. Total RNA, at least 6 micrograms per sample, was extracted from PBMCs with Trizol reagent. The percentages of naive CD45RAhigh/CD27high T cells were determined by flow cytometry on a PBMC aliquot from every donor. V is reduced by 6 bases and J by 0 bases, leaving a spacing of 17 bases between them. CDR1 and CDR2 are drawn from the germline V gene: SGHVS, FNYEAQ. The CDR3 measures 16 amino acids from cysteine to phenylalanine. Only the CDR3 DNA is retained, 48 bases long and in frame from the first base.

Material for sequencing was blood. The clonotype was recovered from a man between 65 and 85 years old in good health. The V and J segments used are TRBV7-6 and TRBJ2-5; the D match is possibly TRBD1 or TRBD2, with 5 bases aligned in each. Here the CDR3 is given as CASRRDGPFDQETQYF. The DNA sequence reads TGTGCCAGCAGACGGGACGGCCCGTTCGACCAAGAGACCCAGTACTTC.